The clone carrying this T cell receptor beta chain was detected many times. Its matching antigen is unknown. Naive CD4+ cells had CD25+ Tregs removed. V was clipped by 3 bases and J by 5 bases, with 7 bases between them. The CDR3 runs to 13 residues. Full-length variable regions came from constant-region reverse primers plus semi-nested Nested Universal Primer A PCR. MiXCR, run by TCRdb on the 5' RACE reads, gives a single entry per CDR3 protein. The sample has under 15,000 distinct CDR3 sequences, 23% seen once. Study outcomes and limitations: Tumor memory CD4+ T cell TCR gene usage clustered with blood and lymph node memory CD4+ cells and lymph node naive CD4+ cells.

The chain has TRBV12-3 or TRBV12-4 and TRBJ2-2; D gene uncertain. The sequencing sample was made of naive CD4+ T cells sorted from blood. Subset described: naive CD4+ T cells, CD4+CD45RA+CD25-. The TCR was taken from a female donor with breast cancer. The CDR3 bases are TGTGCCAGCAGTTTGGTCCCTACCGGGGAGCTGTTTTTT. Encoded protein: CASSLVPTGELFF.